Listed below are T cell receptor beta chains from one sample, sequenced in a study of cytomegalovirus exposure and HLA in healthy donors. Generated by immunoSEQ multiplex PCR, the TCRdb table keeps only in-frame clones and is missing some. The data contain about 130,000 clones, approximately 79% of them singletons. The sequenced sample consisted of PBMCs. The receptors stem from a man younger than 35 in good health and CMV-seropositive. Both conserved end residues are part of each CDR3. The D gene is left open where the match is weak. A row's size may be missing; if present it is once, few, many or a size class.

D gene	V gene	J gene	clone size	CDR3 DNA	CDR3 protein
TRBD1	TRBV4-3	TRBJ2-3	NA	TGCGCCAGCAGCCGGAGCGGGACAGGGGGCACAGATACGCAGTATTTT	CASSRSGTGGTDTQYF
TRBD1	TRBV28	TRBJ2-7	NA	TGTGCCAGCAGGACAGGGGGCGGGAGGTACTACGAGCAGTACTTC	CASRTGGGRYYEQYF
NA	TRBV7-9	TRBJ2-7	NA	TGTGCCAGCAGCTTAGGAGGTCCCCTAGAGCAGTACTTC	CASSLGGPLEQYF
NA	TRBV4-2	TRBJ1-2	NA	TGTGCCAGCAGCCAAGATCCAACACAGATCGGCTACACCTTC	CASSQDPTQIGYTF
NA	TRBV6-4	TRBJ2-1	NA	TGTGCCAGCTCGAGGGATAGCGCGCACGAGCAGTTCTTC	CASSRDSAHEQFF
NA	TRBV10-3	TRBJ1-1	few	TGTGCCATCAGTGAGTCCGGGGTGGGAGCTTTCTTT	CAISESGVGAFF
TRBD2	TRBV5-4	TRBJ2-5	NA	TGTGCCAGCAGCTTAGTAGCGGGGGGACAAGAGACCCAGTACTTC	CASSLVAGGQETQYF
TRBD1	TRBV11-2	TRBJ1-2	NA	TGTGCCAGCAGCTTGGGGAGGACAGGGGTAAGCTATGGCTACACCTTC	CASSLGRTGVSYGYTF
TRBD2	TRBV10-3	TRBJ2-1	NA	TGTGCCATCTCGCTAGCGGGGTACAATGAGCAGTTCTTC	CAISLAGYNEQFF
NA	TRBV19	TRBJ1-4	NA	TGTGCCAGTCAGAGGACAGTTTCTAATGAAAAACTGTTTTTT	CASQRTVSNEKLFF
NA	TRBV7-8	TRBJ2-1	NA	TGTGCCAGCAGGCCAGGCCAGAGCTCCTACAATGAGCAGTTCTTC	CASRPGQSSYNEQFF
NA	TRBV5-1	TRBJ2-7	NA	TGCGCCAGCAGCTTGGCCGGGAGCTCCTACGAGCAGTACTTC	CASSLAGSSYEQYF
NA	TRBV27	TRBJ1-2	NA	TGTGCCAGCAGCCCATCCCCGGGAGCCTCCTATGGCTACACCTTC	CASSPSPGASYGYTF
TRBD1	TRBV29-1	TRBJ2-7	NA	TGCAGCGTCCGTGCCCGGGACAGGGGGGCCGAGCAGTACTTC	CSVRARDRGAEQYF
NA	TRBV11-3	TRBJ2-7	NA	TGTGCCAGCAGCTTGAGCAGCGCCTACGAGCAGTACTTC	CASSLSSAYEQYF
NA	TRBV28	TRBJ2-7	NA	TGTGCCAGCCGTCGGGGAGGAGCATCCTACGAGCAGTACTTC	CASRRGGASYEQYF
NA	TRBV9	TRBJ1-3	few	TGTGCCAGCAGCCCGGGCGGGGTGCACACCATATATTTT	CASSPGGVHTIYF